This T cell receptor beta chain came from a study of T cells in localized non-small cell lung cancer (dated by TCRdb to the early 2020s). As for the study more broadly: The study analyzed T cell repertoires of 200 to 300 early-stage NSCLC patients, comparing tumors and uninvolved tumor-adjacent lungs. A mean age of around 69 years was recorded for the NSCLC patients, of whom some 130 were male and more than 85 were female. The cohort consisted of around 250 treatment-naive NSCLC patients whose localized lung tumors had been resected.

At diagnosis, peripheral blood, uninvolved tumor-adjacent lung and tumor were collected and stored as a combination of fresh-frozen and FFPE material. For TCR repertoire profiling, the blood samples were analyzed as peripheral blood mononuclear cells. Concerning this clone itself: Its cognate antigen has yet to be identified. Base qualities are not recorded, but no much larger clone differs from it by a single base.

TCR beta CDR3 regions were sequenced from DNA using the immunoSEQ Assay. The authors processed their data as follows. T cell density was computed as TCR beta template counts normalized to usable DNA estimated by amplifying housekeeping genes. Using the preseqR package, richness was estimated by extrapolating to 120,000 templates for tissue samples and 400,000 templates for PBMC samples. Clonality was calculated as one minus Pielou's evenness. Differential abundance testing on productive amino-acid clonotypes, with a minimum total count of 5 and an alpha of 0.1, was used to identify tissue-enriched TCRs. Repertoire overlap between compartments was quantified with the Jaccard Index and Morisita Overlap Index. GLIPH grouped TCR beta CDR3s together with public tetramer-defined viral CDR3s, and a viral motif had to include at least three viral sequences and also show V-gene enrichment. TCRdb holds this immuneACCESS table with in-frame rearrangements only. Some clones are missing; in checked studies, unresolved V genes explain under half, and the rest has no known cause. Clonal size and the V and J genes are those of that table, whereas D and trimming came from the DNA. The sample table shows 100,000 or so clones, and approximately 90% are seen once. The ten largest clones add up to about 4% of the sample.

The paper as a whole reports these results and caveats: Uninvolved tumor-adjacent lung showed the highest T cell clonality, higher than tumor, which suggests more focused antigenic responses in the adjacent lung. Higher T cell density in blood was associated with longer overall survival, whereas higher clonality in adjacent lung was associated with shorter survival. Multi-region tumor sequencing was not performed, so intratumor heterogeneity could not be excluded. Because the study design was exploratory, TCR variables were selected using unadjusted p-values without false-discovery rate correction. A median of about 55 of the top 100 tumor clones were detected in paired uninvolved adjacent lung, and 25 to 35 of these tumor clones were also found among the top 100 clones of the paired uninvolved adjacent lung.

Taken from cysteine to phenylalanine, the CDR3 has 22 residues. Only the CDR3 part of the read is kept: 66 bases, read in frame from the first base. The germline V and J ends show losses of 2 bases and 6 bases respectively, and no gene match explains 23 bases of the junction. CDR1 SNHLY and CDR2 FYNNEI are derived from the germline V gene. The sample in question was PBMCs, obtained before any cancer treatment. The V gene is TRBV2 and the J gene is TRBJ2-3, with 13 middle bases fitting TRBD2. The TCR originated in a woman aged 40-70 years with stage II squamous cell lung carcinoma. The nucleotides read TGTGCCAGCAGTGAATTAGGGAGACTAGCGGGAGGCACTAGCGGGAGTGCGGATACGCAGTATTTT. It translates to CASSELGRLAGGTSGSADTQYF. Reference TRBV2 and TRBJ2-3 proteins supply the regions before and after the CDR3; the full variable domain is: EPEVTQTPSHQVTQMGQEVILRCVPISNHLYFYWYRQILGQKVEFLVSFYNNEISEKSEIFDDQFSVERPDGSNFTLKIRSTKLEDSAMYFCASSELGRLAGGTSGSADTQYFGPGTRLTVL.